A single TCR beta chain is shown here with its context. This specimen comes from a study of patients and donors after allogeneic stem cell transplantation. TCRdb re-called the RT-PCR reads with MiXCR, one entry per CDR3 protein. The sample carries about a million distinct CDR3 sequences, roughly 18% recorded once. Germline lookup yields CDR1 KGHSH and CDR2 LQKENI. V lost 6 bases and J lost 3; bases outside the gene matches: 16. This CDR3 has 17 amino acids. The source material was blood, either unsorted or a sorted T cell fraction (not recorded which). This chain links TRBV18 with TRBJ1-2; 7 nucleotides align to TRBD1. This clonotype originated in a human donor who was either an allogeneic HSCT recipient or a stem cell or donor lymphocyte infusion donor (not recorded which). It is not recorded whose cells these are; they may come from a transplant donor. CDR3 bases: TGTGCCAGCTCCCAACGATTGAACAGGGGCCTGTACTATGGCTACACCTTC. This codes for CASSQRLNRGLYYGYTF.